Listed below are T cell receptor beta chains from one sample, sequenced in a study of T cell repertoires in cytomegalovirus infection. One entry per CDR3 protein results from TCRdb running MiXCR on the reads. The repertoire has some 440,000 distinct CDR3 sequences, approximately 31% of them found once; the top ten carry around 13%. The material sequenced was PBMCs. Receptors originate from a human donor in good health (CMV status not recorded). Some clones in this sample may be carry-over from other donors' samples. Both conserved end residues are part of each CDR3. A D gene is named only where the DNA matches it firmly.

d_gene,v_gene,j_gene,CDR3aa
.,TRBV7-6,TRBJ2-3,CASSLQGEADTQYF
.,TRBV7-9,TRBJ1-2,CASSSRSDGYTF
.,TRBV12-3/TRBV12-4,TRBJ2-2,CASETRHLNTGELFF
.,TRBV25-1,TRBJ1-1,CASSDGAAAFF
.,TRBV5-6,TRBJ1-1,CASSLTGRNTEAFF
.,TRBV7-2,TRBJ1-5,CASSLPDSNQPQHF
TRBD1,TRBV15,TRBJ2-2,CATSRAPTSRGPGELFF
.,TRBV12-3/TRBV12-4,TRBJ2-3,CASSPLGLTTDTQYF
TRBD2,TRBV28,TRBJ2-1,CASSPTERGLTYNEQFF
.,TRBV7-3,TRBJ1-1,CASSLIRATEAFF